Shown below are 21 T cell receptor beta chains from a single sample sequenced in a study of T-cell reconstitution after alpha-beta-depleted transplantation in children. Unique molecular identifiers were used to barcode this TCRbeta library. TCRdb independently ran MiXCR on the PCR reads; one entry per CDR3 protein. The table has 550,000 to 600,000 distinct CDR3 sequences, more than 20% seen once. Here the sequenced sample was PBMCs, mostly from graft donor cells, taken 360 days after TCRalphabeta/CD19-depleted stem cell transplant. The origin of the receptors is a boy younger than two who had a stem cell transplant for acute myeloid leukemia, so the T cells may come from the graft donor.

V gene TRBV15 combines with J gene TRBJ1-1; D is perhaps TRBD1 (5 bases). Between the trimmed V and J ends, which lost 3 bases and 4 bases, there was a span of 12 bases. This CDR3 has 14 amino acids. Germline CDR1 is LNHNV and CDR2 is YYDKDF (reference sequence). CDR3 DNA sequence: TGTGCCACCAGCAGTACGGGGGGGGTCACTGAAGCTTTCTTT. This translates into CATSSTGGVTEAFF. Complete variable domain (other parts from reference TRBV15 and TRBJ1-1): DAMVIQNPRYQVTQFGKPVTLSCSQTLNHNVMYWYQQKSSQAPKLLFHYYDKDFNNEADTPDNFQSRRPNTSFCFLDIRSPGLGDTAMYLCATSSTGGVTEAFFGQGTRLTVV.

This clonotype was observed many times. V and J are TRBV29-1 and TRBJ2-3, with a possible D match to TRBD2 (7 bases). The CDR3 consists of 14 residues. The V end was cut by 8 bases, the J end by 2 bases, with 17 bases between. The germline V gene has CDR1 SQVTM and CDR2 ANQGSEA. The CDR3 spells CSLRAGGPTDTQYF. The CDR3 DNA is TGCAGCCTCAGGGCCGGGGGGCCCACAGATACGCAGTATTTT.

This clonotype was seen more than once but under ten times. This chain uses TRBV9 with TRBJ2-1; 13 bases are a match to TRBD2. The junction had 8 bases not matched to a gene; V was cut back by 4 bases and J by 7 bases. The length of the CDR3 is 16 residues. Germline V gene data show CDR1 as SGDLS and CDR2 as YYNGEE. The CDR3 DNA reads as TGTGCCAGCAGCCTAGGGTCACTAGCGGGGGGGAATGAGCAGTTCTTC. It codes for CASSLGSLAGGNEQFF.

The J gene is TRBJ2-3, the V gene TRBV20-1; TRBD2 agrees at 12 bases. Germline CDR1 and CDR2: DFQATT and SNEGSKA (reference sequence). The CDR3 runs 11 residues. The ends lost 5 bases at V and 14 bases at J; junction bases unmatched: 5. CDR3 sequence (DNA): TGCAGTGCTGCCCGGACTAGCGGGGCGTATTTT. This sequence encodes CSAARTSGAYF.

This clonotype was picked up many times. The V gene is TRBV15, the J gene TRBJ1-5; D uncertain. CDR1 LNHNV and CDR2 YYDKDF come from the germline V gene (reference sequence). V lost 2 bases, J lost 4 bases, and 6 bases lay in between. The CDR3 contains 13 residues. The CDR3 is CATSRLINQPQHF. DNA of the CDR3: TGTGCCACCAGCAGACTGATTAATCAGCCCCAGCATTTT.

This clonotype was counted between two and nine times. This sequence joins TRBV9 and TRBJ2-7; 9 bases line up with TRBD2. Germline values: CDR1 SGDLS, CDR2 YYNGEE. The CDR3 sequence is 15 residues long. J gave up 2 bases and V 2 bases, and 5 bases lay outside the gene matches. The CDR3 DNA sequence: TGTGCCAGCAGCGTCTCAGCGGGGGGAACCTACGAGCAGTACTTC. This translates into CASSVSAGGTYEQYF.

This clonotype was counted ten times or more. The chain carries TRBV12-3 or TRBV12-4 and TRBJ1-5; D not resolved. This CDR3 region has 16 residues. V dropped 3 bases and J dropped 0 bases, with 12 bases sitting between them. In DNA form, the CDR3 reads TGTGCCAGCAGTTTCGGGCGCCCGATTAGCAATCAGCCCCAGCATTTT. Protein: CASSFGRPISNQPQHF.

This chain links TRBV10-3 with TRBJ2-3; 9 nucleotides align to TRBD1. The germline V gene encodes CDR1 ENHRY and CDR2 SYGVKD. Trimming cost V 5 bases and J 0 bases; bases outside gene matches: 6. CDR3 length: 16 residues. For the CDR3, the DNA is TGTGCCATCAGTTGGGGACAGGGTCGGAGCACAGATACGCAGTATTTT. Translated: CAISWGQGRSTDTQYF.

This rearrangement joins TRBV5-1 to TRBJ2-1; unclear D gene. V was cut by 0 bases and J by 0 bases, with 13 bases left in between. The CDR3 sequence is 17 residues long. Per germline, CDR1 SGHRS and CDR2 YFSETQ. CDR3 nucleotides: TGCGCCAGCAGCTTGGCTGGGCAGGCCCTCTCCTACAATGAGCAGTTCTTC. Amino acids: CASSLAGQALSYNEQFF. Variable domain in full (rest from reference TRBV5-1 and TRBJ2-1): KAGVTQTPRYLIKTRGQQVTLSCSPISGHRSVSWYQQTPGQGLQFLFEYFSETQRNKGNFPGRFSGRQFSNSRSEMNVSTLELGDSALYLCASSLAGQALSYNEQFFGPGTRLTVL.

This clonotype was seen more than once but under ten times. This chain joins TRBV20-1 and TRBJ2-1, with D uncertain. In germline, CDR1 is DFQATT, CDR2 SNEGSKA (reference sequence). V dropped 3 bases and J dropped 3 bases, with 9 bases sitting between them. CDR3 length: 13 amino acids. This CDR3 is CSASRRLYNEQFF. DNA for the CDR3: TGCAGTGCTAGCCGCCGCCTCTACAATGAGCAGTTCTTC.

This clonotype was picked up many times. V usage is TRBV5-1 and J usage is TRBJ2-3; D is undetermined. Germline CDR1 and CDR2: SGHRS and YFSETQ. The CDR3 length is 14 residues. The ends were cut back, 0 bases at V and 0 bases at J, with 5 bases in the middle. The CDR3 DNA is TGCGCCAGCAGCTTGGGCAGTAGCACAGATACGCAGTATTTT. Its translation: CASSLGSSTDTQYF.

Ten or more counts support this clonotype. The chain carries TRBV7-8 and TRBJ2-5, with TRBD2 identical over 13 bases. Germline V gene lookup returns CDR1 SGHVS and CDR2 FQNEAQ. The CDR3 runs 16 residues. V lost 0 bases to trimming and J lost 3 bases; unmatched junction nucleotides: 1. The CDR3 bases are TGTGCCAGCAGCTTAGCCGGGACTAGCGGGGAAGAGACCCAGTACTTC. Protein product: CASSLAGTSGEETQYF.

This clonotype has a count of ten or more. This chain links TRBV20-1 with TRBJ2-3, with D possibly TRBD2 on 5 matching bases. Trimming shortened V by 0 bases and J by 0 bases, and 19 bases separated the two germline ends. The CDR3 runs to 18 residues. Germline CDR1 DFQATT, CDR2 SNEGSKA (reference sequence). The CDR3 here is CSARDPGSAAVSTDTQYF. Here the CDR3 DNA reads TGCAGTGCTAGAGATCCGGGGTCAGCGGCCGTGAGCACAGATACGCAGTATTTT.

There are many counts of this clonotype. This chain connects TRBV10-3 to TRBJ1-2, with D tentatively TRBD1 (6 bases). CDR1 ENHRY and CDR2 SYGVKD come from the germline V gene. The CDR3 consists of 15 residues. Trimming removed 3 bases at V and 4 bases at J, with 15 bases between. Written as DNA, the CDR3 is TGTGCCATCAGTGAAAAGGACAGCACCTTCTATGGCTACACCTTC. This gives the protein CAISEKDSTFYGYTF.

This clonotype was counted between two and nine times. The rearrangement links TRBV10-3 to TRBJ2-3, with TRBD2 matching 10 bases. The V gene's germline CDR1 is ENHRY and CDR2 SYGVKD. This CDR3 is 15 amino acids long. V was pared by 5 bases and J by 2 bases, with 4 bases of the junction left unmatched. The CDR3: CAISPSGGLTDTQYF. DNA of the CDR3: TGTGCCATCAGTCCTAGCGGGGGACTCACAGATACGCAGTATTTT.

This clonotype was found many times. V is TRBV5-1 and J is TRBJ1-1; 8 nucleotides match TRBD1. The CDR3 covers 14 residues. V lost 4 bases and J lost 4; bases outside the gene matches: 6. Germline lookup yields CDR1 SGHRS and CDR2 YFSETQ. CDR3 DNA: TGCGCCAGCAGCCCTGGACAGGGCGGCACTGAAGCTTTCTTT. This encodes CASSPGQGGTEAFF.

This clonotype was counted a single time. V usage is TRBV20-1 and J usage is TRBJ1-1; D not resolved. Trimming cost V 0 bases and J 2 bases, with 7 bases left between them. Germline CDR1 DFQATT, CDR2 SNEGSKA (reference sequence). The length of the CDR3 is 13 residues. The CDR3 loop is CSAREQVNTEAFF. DNA of the CDR3: TGCAGTGCTAGAGAACAAGTTAACACTGAAGCTTTCTTT.

This chain connects TRBV6-1 to TRBJ2-6, with D uncertain. From germline, CDR1 is MNHNS and CDR2 SASEGT. Trimming shortened V by 6 bases and J by 0 bases, and 6 bases separated the two germline ends. The CDR3 totals 14 residues. The CDR3: CASRGASGANVLTF. For the CDR3, the DNA is TGTGCCAGCAGAGGTGCCTCTGGGGCCAACGTCCTGACTTTC.

This clonotype was detected many times. As DNA, the CDR3 is TGTGCCACCACCCCGGGGGCGAACACTGAAGCTTTCTTT. Amino acids: CATTPGANTEAFF. V and J are TRBV24-1 and TRBJ1-1; weak D call: TRBD1 (6 bases). The CDR3 covers 13 residues. The germline V gene has CDR1 KGHDR and CDR2 SFDVKD. V lost 8 bases, J lost 1 base, and 10 bases lay in between.

This clonotype came up a few times. The CDR3 sequence: CASSWFGEAFF. The CDR3 DNA follows: TGTGCCAGCAGCTGGTTTGGTGAAGCTTTCTTT. J is TRBJ1-1 and V is TRBV5-6; D ambiguous. V lost 3 bases to trimming and J lost 7 bases, with 7 bases between them. Germline CDR1 SGHDT, CDR2 YYEEEE. The CDR3 has 11 residues.

The chain uses TRBV5-1 and TRBJ1-1; D not resolved. V dropped 1 base and J dropped 1 base, with 14 bases sitting between them. The CDR3 contains 16 residues. Germline loops: CDR1 SGHRS, CDR2 YFSETQ. CDR3 loop: CASSLPHLGRNTEAFF. In nucleotides, the CDR3 is TGCGCCAGCAGCTTGCCTCACCTAGGTCGGAACACTGAAGCTTTCTTT.